Each of the 27 T cell receptor beta chains below was sequenced from the same sample in a study of cytomegalovirus exposure and HLA in healthy donors. Primers included in the PCR were 60 Vbeta and 13 Jbeta primers. Produced via immunoSEQ multiplex PCR; TCRdb's table is partial and in-frame only. The table has fewer than 200,000 clones, 70% to 85% seen once. The sample comprised PBMCs. Receptor source: a man aged 35 to 55 in good health and CMV-seronegative.

The chain uses TRBV6-1 and TRBJ2-2, with no clear D. This CDR3 is built from 16 residues. CDR1 MNHNS and CDR2 SASEGT come from the germline V gene. The V and J ends lost 0 bases and 4 bases respectively, with 12 bases between them. The CDR3 bases are TGTGCCAGCAGTGAAGCGATCTGGGCGAGCACCGGGGAGCTGTTTTTT. This translates into CASSEAIWASTGELFF.

This clone was seen just once. The chain links TRBV11-2 to TRBJ2-6; possible D gene TRBD1, 6 bases. The V end lost 4 bases, the J end lost 0 bases, and 13 bases lay between the germline ends. The germline gives CDR1 SGHAT, CDR2 FQNNGV. There are 17 residues in the CDR3. This CDR3 is CASSSWTVSSGANVLTF. In DNA form, the CDR3 reads TGTGCCAGCAGCTCCTGGACAGTTAGCTCTGGGGCCAACGTCCTGACTTTC. Together with reference TRBV11-2 and TRBJ2-6, the CDR3 gives the full variable domain: EAGVAQSPRYKIIEKRQSVAFWCNPISGHATLYWYQQILGQGPKLLIQFQNNGVVDDSQLPKDRFSAERLKGVDSTLKIQPAKLEDSAVYLCASSSWTVSSGANVLTFGAGSRLTVL.

V and J are TRBV30 and TRBJ2-7, with D possibly TRBD2 on 5 matching bases. Trimming stripped 0 bases from V and 4 bases from J, with 16 bases between. This CDR3 comprises 15 residues. Germline CDR1 reads GTSNPN; CDR2 reads SVGIG (reference sequence). The CDR3 protein is CAWSVPPSGPYEQYF. DNA for the CDR3: TGTGCCTGGAGTGTACCTCCCAGCGGACCTTACGAGCAGTACTTC.

Comments on this clone: Sequence at one end of the junction differs from germline and may be a read error. This chain connects TRBV7-9 to TRBJ2-4; 7 bases are shared with TRBD1. The CDR3 is 17 amino acids. The germline gives CDR1 SEHNR, CDR2 FQNEAQ (reference sequence). CDR3 DNA: TGTGCCAGCAGTTTAAGAACAGGGGCGGTAGCCAAAAACAGTCAGTACTTC. Its translation is CASSLRTGAVAKNSQYF.

The chain joins TRBV7-2 to TRBJ2-3; the D is unclear. The CDR3 runs 15 residues. With 2 bases removed from V and 8 bases from J, the gap between germline ends came to 17 bases. Germline V lookup: CDR1 SGHTA, CDR2 FQGNSA. CDR3 nucleotide sequence: TGTGCCAGCAGCTTAACCGTGGCTGAAGGCGGTACGCAGTATTTT. Translation gives CASSLTVAEGGTQYF.

This rearrangement joins TRBV28 to TRBJ2-1; 8 nucleotides align to TRBD2. J gave up 4 bases and V 11 bases, and 4 bases lay outside the gene matches. The CDR3 runs to 12 residues. Germline assignment: CDR1 MDHEN and CDR2 SYDVKM. CDR3 in amino acids: CASRGGYNEQFF. The CDR3 DNA reads TGTGCCTCCCGGGGGGGGTACAATGAGCAGTTCTTC.

The J gene is TRBJ2-5, the V gene TRBV30; D may be TRBD2 (5 bases). Trimming took off 0 bases at V and 5 bases at J, with 7 bases between the two ends. Germline V gene data show CDR1 as GTSNPN and CDR2 as SVGIG (reference sequence). The CDR3 covers 12 residues. This CDR3 is CAWSVGGETQYF. The DNA for the CDR3 is TGTGCCTGGAGTGTTGGAGGTGAGACCCAGTACTTC.

In the case of this clone: One end of the junction varies from germline; a read error may be responsible. DNA for the CDR3: TGTTCCAGCAGCTTACAGGGTATGGAGCTCGAGCAGTACTTC. Translating gives CSSSLQGMELEQYF. The V call is TRBV7-9, the J call TRBJ2-7, with D tentatively TRBD1 (6 bases). CDR1 and CDR2 from the germline V gene are SEHNR and FQNEAQ (reference sequence). This CDR3 has 14 residues.

The CDR3 sequence: CASSITASREQFF. CDR3 in DNA: TGTGCCAGTAGTATCACAGCCTCACGTGAGCAGTTCTTC. The V and J genes are TRBV19 and TRBJ2-1; no firm D call. CDR3 length: 13 residues. Per the germline V gene, CDR1 is LNHDA and CDR2 is SQIVND (reference sequence). V was shortened by 3 bases and J by 9 bases, with 12 bases between the two germline ends.

This sequence joins TRBV7-9 and TRBJ2-7; 8 positions agree with TRBD2. The CDR3 is 16 residues long. The germline V gene encodes CDR1 SEHNR and CDR2 FQNEAQ (reference sequence). The ends lost 6 bases at V and 0 bases at J; junction bases unmatched: 10. The CDR3 nucleotides are TGTGCCAGCAGTCTAGTCGGGGCGGGAGGCTCCTACGAGCAGTACTTC. Protein: CASSLVGAGGSYEQYF.

This sequence joins TRBV28 and TRBJ1-1, with D tentatively TRBD1 (6 bases). Trimming pared 6 bases from V and 1 base from J, leaving 18 bases between. The CDR3 spans 16 residues. Germline CDR1 is MDHEN and CDR2 is SYDVKM. CDR3 sequence reads: CASRKSGTPTNTEAFF. DNA of the CDR3: TGTGCCAGCAGAAAATCCGGGACACCTACGAACACTGAAGCTTTCTTT.

This clone showed up just a few times. The chain links TRBV27 to TRBJ2-7; 7 bases match TRBD1. Germline V gene data show CDR1 as MNHEY and CDR2 as SMNVEV (reference sequence). The V and J ends lost 5 bases and 3 bases, in that order; junction bases with no gene match: 7. The CDR3 totals 14 residues. The CDR3 reads CASSPPDRFYEQYF. The CDR3 nucleotides read TGTGCCAGCAGTCCGCCGGACAGGTTCTACGAGCAGTACTTC.

V usage is TRBV29-1 and J usage is TRBJ2-7; 7 bases fit TRBD1. Trimming at V came to 0 bases and at J to 2 bases, leaving 7 bases not matched to a gene. The CDR3 spans 15 residues. CDR1 and CDR2 from the germline V gene are SQVTM and ANQGSEA. CDR3 loop: CSVEEDGTEAYEQYF. DNA of the CDR3: TGCAGCGTTGAAGAAGACGGGACAGAGGCCTACGAGCAGTACTTC.

The gene calls are TRBV7-2 and TRBJ2-7, with D possibly TRBD1 on 5 matching bases. Deletions cut 1 base from V and 3 bases from J, with 16 bases between. Looked up from germline, CDR1 is SGHTA and CDR2 is FQGNSA. The CDR3 is 16 residues long. The CDR3 DNA sequence: TGTGCCAGCAGCTTAGTAGCATGGGGCCGCTACTACGAGCAGTACTTC. Its translation is CASSLVAWGRYYEQYF.

V is TRBV7-2 and J is TRBJ2-1, with TRBD1 matching over 9 bases. V was clipped by 1 base and J by 8 bases; unmatched bases: 6. CDR1 and CDR2 (germline): SGHTA, FQGNSA. This CDR3 spans 15 amino acids. This chain's CDR3 is CASSLEDRGWDEQFF. The CDR3 DNA is TGTGCCAGCAGCTTAGAAGACAGGGGGTGGGATGAGCAGTTCTTC.

This chain uses TRBV7-9 with TRBJ2-1, with 9 bases fitting TRBD2. Trimming cost V 4 bases and J 9 bases; bases outside gene matches: 22. CDR3 length equals 19 residues. The germline gives CDR1 SEHNR, CDR2 FQNEAQ (reference sequence). CDR3 nucleotides: TGTGCCAGCAGCTCAGTCTCGGCGGGAGGGCCATCCACATCCAGTGAGCAGTTCTTC. Amino acids: CASSSVSAGGPSTSSEQFF. The variable domain in full, completed from reference TRBV7-9 and TRBJ2-1, reads DTGVSQNPRHKITKRGQNVTFRCDPISEHNRLYWYRQTLGQGPEFLTYFQNEAQLEKSRLLSDRFSAERPKGSFSTLEIQRTEQGDSAMYLCASSSVSAGGPSTSSEQFFGPGTRLTVL.

This clone is a singleton in its sample. The DNA for the CDR3 is TGTGCCAGCAGCTTAGGTGGGACAGTTGGCGGTGAGCAGTTCTTC. It specifies CASSLGGTVGGEQFF. The genes are TRBV11-3 and TRBJ2-1; 7 bases align to TRBD1. V shed 1 base, J shed 9 bases, and the junction held 9 bases outside the gene matches. The CDR3 extends over 15 amino acids. Per germline, CDR1 SGHNT and CDR2 YENEEA.

This clone has a handful of counts. The chain has TRBV5-4 and TRBJ1-2, with a possible D match to TRBD1 (5 bases). V was pared by 4 bases and J by 1 base, with 14 bases between. The germline V gene has CDR1 SGHNT and CDR2 YYREEE (reference sequence). This CDR3 region has 15 residues. This chain's CDR3 is CASSPTGLHNYGYTF. The CDR3 DNA follows: TGTGCCAGCAGCCCGACGGGACTCCATAACTATGGCTACACCTTC.

The table lists this clone with a count of one. The chain joins TRBV21-1 to TRBJ2-7; the DNA was not used to check the table's D call, TRBD2. TRBV21-1 constitutes a pseudogene. This CDR3 is 21 amino acids long. Here the CDR3 reads CASSKALTHIGTSGPGLEQYF. The CDR3 DNA reads TGTGCCAGCAGCAAAGCGCTTACCCACATCGGGACTAGCGGCCCCGGGCTCGAGCAGTACTTC.

The V and J genes are TRBV29-1 and TRBJ2-1, with D perhaps matching TRBD2 (5 bases). Trimming took 7 bases from V and 10 from J, leaving 20 bases between them. Germline loops: CDR1 SQVTM, CDR2 ANQGSEA. This CDR3 has 13 amino acids. The DNA for the CDR3 is TGCAGCGGACGGCCCGCGAACCGAGGGGAGCAGTTCTTC. The encoded protein is CSGRPANRGEQFF.

The chain uses TRBV2 and TRBJ2-7; 12 nucleotides line up with TRBD2. The J segment lost 3 bases and the V segment lost 4 bases, leaving 1 base of the junction unmatched. Germline lookup yields CDR1 SNHLY and CDR2 FYNNEI. This CDR3 comprises 14 residues. CDR3 loop: CASSASGGGYEQYF. CDR3 nucleotide sequence: TGTGCCAGCAGTGCTAGCGGGGGGGGCTACGAGCAGTACTTC.

The chain uses TRBV6-5 and TRBJ1-5, with D tentatively TRBD1 (5 bases). Trimming took off 2 bases at V and 8 bases at J, with 10 bases between the two ends. CDR1 is MNHEY, CDR2 SVGAGI, per germline. The CDR3 loop spans 13 amino acids. DNA of the CDR3: TGTGCCAGCAGTTACCTCAGGGATAAGCCCCAGCATTTT. Protein product: CASSYLRDKPQHF.

In its sample, this clone was seen a few times. This chain joins TRBV9 and TRBJ1-5, with D possibly matching TRBD1 (5 bases). Trimming stripped 0 bases from V and 1 base from J, with 8 bases between. Germline values: CDR1 SGDLS, CDR2 YYNGEE. There are 15 residues in the CDR3. CDR3 sequence: CASSVDGGSNQPQHF. The CDR3 DNA is TGTGCCAGCAGCGTAGACGGGGGGAGCAATCAGCCCCAGCATTTT.

The chain couples TRBV11-3 to TRBJ2-1; 11 bases align to TRBD2. The V segment lost 5 bases and the J segment 7 bases; nucleotides outside the gene matches: 4. In germline, CDR1 is SGHNT, CDR2 YENEEA. CDR3 size: 14 residues. The CDR3 here is CASSVLAGVNEQFF. The CDR3 DNA reads TGTGCCAGCAGCGTACTAGCGGGAGTTAATGAGCAGTTCTTC. Looking up the rest from reference TRBV11-3 and TRBJ2-1 gives the full variable domain: EAGVVQSPRYKIIEKKQPVAFWCNPISGHNTLYWYLQNLGQGPELLIRYENEEAVDDSQLPKDRFSAERLKGVDSTLKIQPAELGDSAVYLCASSVLAGVNEQFFGPGTRLTVL.

As regards this clone: The junction and the germline gene differ at one end; a read error may be behind it. The rearrangement uses TRBV7-9 and TRBJ1-4; a weak D match, TRBD1 (5 bases). CDR3 size: 15 residues. CDR1 is SEHNR and CDR2 is FQNEAQ in the germline V gene (reference sequence). The CDR3 bases are TGTTCCAGCAGCTTTGGGACTACAACTAATGAAAAACTGTTTTTT. Amino acids: CSSSFGTTTNEKLFF.

This rearrangement joins TRBV7-2 to TRBJ2-2; TRBD1 matches 7 bases. The CDR3 covers 15 residues. Per the germline V gene, CDR1 is SGHTA and CDR2 is FQGNSA. Germline trimming cut 5 bases from V and 5 bases from J; bases unmatched to any gene: 8. The CDR3 protein is CASSQNRGGTGELFF. The CDR3 nucleotides read TGTGCCAGCAGCCAAAACAGGGGTGGGACCGGGGAGCTGTTTTTT.

The chain employs TRBV28 and TRBJ2-3; D ambiguous. V lost 2 bases and J 3 bases, leaving 9 bases between the germline ends. CDR1 is MDHEN, CDR2 SYDVKM, per germline. This CDR3 region has 14 residues. This CDR3 is CASSLTQVTDTQYF. CDR3 bases: TGTGCCAGCAGTTTAACTCAGGTTACAGATACGCAGTATTTT.